The 20 T cell receptor beta chains presented below share a single source sample, sequenced in a study of T cell responses to AZD1222 COVID-19 vaccine. Here immunoSEQ multiplex PCR was the method, and the copy in TCRdb shows in-frame clones only, minus some. The table has roughly 93,000 clones, 86% seen once. Sequences were derived from peripheral blood, sampled on day 0 of AZD1222 vaccination. These receptors came from an adult in good health.

V and J are TRBV7-6 and TRBJ2-1; the match to TRBD2 covers 9 bases. Germline loops: CDR1 SGHVS, CDR2 FNYEAQ. The V segment lost 5 bases and the J segment 4 bases; nucleotides outside the gene matches: 9. The CDR3 length is 16 residues. The CDR3 DNA reads as TGTGCCAGCAGCCGTGGTCGAGCGGGGGGTTACAATGAGCAGTTCTTC. This translates into CASSRGRAGGYNEQFF.

The chain has TRBV10-3 and TRBJ1-5; no reliable D call. V was trimmed by 0 bases and J by 3 bases, leaving 9 bases between them. Germline V gives CDR1 ENHRY, CDR2 SYGVKD. This CDR3 contains 15 residues. The CDR3 region is CAISESGRSNQPQHF. CDR3 bases: TGTGCCATCAGTGAGTCGGGTAGGTCCAATCAGCCCCAGCATTTT.

Remarks on this clone: Different DNA sequences within this sample yield the same CDR3. The chain has TRBV2 and TRBJ1-5; possibly TRBD1 for D (5 bases). The germline gives CDR1 SNHLY, CDR2 FYNNEI. Trimming shortened V by 5 bases and J by 6 bases, and 17 bases separated the two germline ends. The CDR3 is 15 amino acids. The DNA of the CDR3 is TGTGCCAGCAGTAAGGAAGGGGTCCCAGGTCAGCCCCAGCATTTT. Translated, it gives CASSKEGVPGQPQHF. The variable domain in full, with the rest retrieved from reference TRBV2 and TRBJ1-5, is EPEVTQTPSHQVTQMGQEVILRCVPISNHLYFYWYRQILGQKVEFLVSFYNNEISEKSEIFDDQFSVERPDGSNFTLKIRSTKLEDSAMYFCASSKEGVPGQPQHFGDGTRLSIL.

This chain joins TRBV5-1 and TRBJ2-2, with TRBD1 as a possible D gene (5 bases). CDR3 length: 13 amino acids. From germline, CDR1 is SGHRS and CDR2 YFSETQ. The ends were cut back, 3 bases at V and 6 bases at J, with 9 bases in the middle. As DNA, the CDR3 is TGCGCCAGCAGCTGGATAGGGGCCGGGGAGCTGTTTTTT. As protein: CASSWIGAGELFF.

The chain combines TRBV30 with TRBJ1-3; D is ambiguous. CDR1 is GTSNPN, CDR2 SVGIG, per germline (reference sequence). The V and J ends lost 4 bases and 0 bases respectively, with 10 bases between them. This CDR3 contains 14 residues. Written as DNA, the CDR3 is TGTGCCTGGACCCCTGGGAGCTCTGGAAACACCATATATTTT. As protein: CAWTPGSSGNTIYF.

The rearrangement joins TRBV28 to TRBJ1-3; D ambiguous. Germline CDR1 and CDR2: MDHEN and SYDVKM. The V gene lost 0 bases and the J gene lost 0 bases, with 12 bases spanning the gap. The CDR3 has 17 amino acids. The CDR3 loop reads CASSLWALALSGNTIYF. CDR3 DNA: TGTGCCAGCAGTTTATGGGCCCTGGCCCTCTCTGGAAACACCATATATTTT.

DNA for the CDR3: TGCGCCAGCGCCCATGACGGTAACTCCTACGAGCAGTACTTC. This sequence encodes CASAHDGNSYEQYF. The chain combines TRBV5-1 with TRBJ2-7; no definite D call. With 7 bases removed from V and 0 bases from J, the gap between germline ends came to 14 bases. This CDR3 is built from 14 residues. Germline CDR1 is SGHRS and CDR2 is YFSETQ.

The CDR3 protein is CAWSDRGTEAFF. As DNA, the CDR3 is TGTGCCTGGAGTGACAGGGGCACTGAAGCTTTCTTT. This chain uses TRBV30 with TRBJ1-1; TRBD1 aligns across 7 bases. After removal of 1 base from V and 4 bases from J, the junction contained 0 bases not matched to a gene. Germline CDR1 is GTSNPN and CDR2 is SVGIG (reference sequence). This CDR3 is built from 12 residues. Together with reference TRBV30 and TRBJ1-1, the CDR3 gives the full variable domain: SQTIHQWPATLVQPVGSPLSLECTVEGTSNPNLYWYRQAAGRGLQLLFYSVGIGQISSEVPQNLSASRPQDRQFILSSKKLLLSDSGFYLCAWSDRGTEAFFGQGTRLTVV.

This clone was observed a few times. The rearrangement uses TRBV19 and TRBJ2-7, with D perhaps assigned TRBD1 or TRBD2 (5 bases each). V gave up 5 bases and J gave up 0 bases, with 14 bases separating them. In germline, CDR1 is LNHDA, CDR2 SQIVND (reference sequence). The CDR3 length is 15 residues. CDR3 DNA sequence: TGTGCCAGTAGTCCCGGGGCGGTGAGCTCCTACGAGCAGTACTTC. Translating gives CASSPGAVSSYEQYF.

This chain uses TRBV4-3 with TRBJ2-3; 8 positions agree with TRBD1. The CDR3 runs 18 residues. In germline, CDR1 is LGHNA, CDR2 YSLEER. V was clipped by 1 base and J by 0 bases; unmatched bases: 9. The CDR3 DNA sequence: TGCGCCAGCAGCCAAGGGACAGGGTCGGGACTCAGCACAGATACGCAGTATTTT. Encoded protein: CASSQGTGSGLSTDTQYF.

There are a few counts of this clone. The rearrangement joins TRBV4-2 to TRBJ2-1; 8 positions agree with TRBD1. Germline V CDR1 and CDR2: LGHNA, YNFKEQ. This CDR3 contains 14 residues. V lost 4 bases to trimming and J lost 5 bases; unmatched junction nucleotides: 4. The CDR3 DNA reads as TGTGCCAGCAGCCCACGGACAGGGAACAATGAGCAGTTCTTC. Translation gives CASSPRTGNNEQFF.

This clone was seen a few times. This chain joins TRBV10-3 and TRBJ2-3, with 9 bases identical to TRBD2. The trim removed 4 bases at V and 3 bases at J, leaving 2 bases unmatched. The CDR3 consists of 14 residues. Germline CDR1 ENHRY, CDR2 SYGVKD. The CDR3 loop reads CAISGGGATDTQYF. The CDR3 region has the DNA TGTGCCATCAGTGGCGGGGGGGCAACAGATACGCAGTATTTT.

The V gene is TRBV7-3, the J gene TRBJ2-7; tentative D call: TRBD1 (6 bases). Looked up from germline, CDR1 is SGHTA and CDR2 is FQGTGA. This CDR3 has 14 amino acids. With 5 bases removed from V and 4 bases from J, the gap between germline ends came to 15 bases. In nucleotides, the CDR3 is TGTGCCAGCAGCCCGGGCAGGGGTCCATACGAGCAGTACTTC. Translated: CASSPGRGPYEQYF.

The chain links TRBV6-5 to TRBJ1-5, with D perhaps TRBD1 (6 bases). Between the trimmed V and J ends, which lost 7 bases and 3 bases, there was a span of 13 bases. Per the germline V gene, CDR1 is MNHEY and CDR2 is SVGAGI. The length of the CDR3 is 14 residues. The CDR3 is CASTRGDNNQPQHF. The CDR3 nucleotides are TGTGCCAGCACTAGGGGGGACAACAATCAGCCCCAGCATTTT.

This chain links TRBV7-9 with TRBJ2-5; possibly TRBD2 for D (5 bases). Trimming removed 2 bases from V and 4 bases from J, with 11 bases in between. Germline V CDR1 and CDR2: SEHNR, FQNEAQ (reference sequence). The CDR3 is made up of 14 amino acids. The CDR3: CASSLPSGRETQYF. The CDR3, as DNA: TGTGCCAGCAGCTTACCTTCGGGAAGAGAGACCCAGTACTTC.

This chain joins TRBV5-1 and TRBJ2-5; D may be TRBD2 (7 bases). The length of the CDR3 is 15 residues. The V and J ends lost 0 bases and 4 bases respectively, with 13 bases between them. Germline loops: CDR1 SGHRS, CDR2 YFSETQ. CDR3 sequence (DNA): TGCGCCAGCAGCTTGGAGTTGGGAGGGGGAGAGACCCAGTACTTC. It translates to CASSLELGGGETQYF. Full variable domain (remainder filled in from reference TRBV5-1 and TRBJ2-5): KAGVTQTPRYLIKTRGQQVTLSCSPISGHRSVSWYQQTPGQGLQFLFEYFSETQRNKGNFPGRFSGRQFSNSRSEMNVSTLELGDSALYLCASSLELGGGETQYFGPGTRLLVL.

This chain links TRBV14 with TRBJ2-1, with 8 bases lining up with TRBD2. CDR1 and CDR2 (germline): SGHDN, FVKESK. V was pared by 1 base and J by 4 bases, with 3 bases of the junction left unmatched. The CDR3 loop spans 15 amino acids. This CDR3 reads CASSQVGGRYNEQFF. CDR3 sequence (DNA): TGTGCCAGCAGCCAAGTGGGCGGGAGGTACAATGAGCAGTTCTTC.

The chain has TRBV5-8 and TRBJ1-5; no definite D call. This CDR3 has 15 residues. Deletions cut 6 bases from V and 0 bases from J, with 13 bases between. The germline V gene has CDR1 SGHTS and CDR2 YDEGEE. The CDR3 loop is CASMLTGYSNQPQHF. For the CDR3, the DNA is TGTGCCAGCATGCTGACGGGCTATAGCAATCAGCCCCAGCATTTT.

V gene TRBV11-2 combines with J gene TRBJ2-3, with unresolved D. The CDR3 has 11 residues. V lost 9 bases and J lost 6, with 10 bases in between. Germline assignment: CDR1 SGHAT and CDR2 FQNNGV. CDR3 in amino acids: CASLVGDTQYF. The CDR3 bases are TGTGCCAGTCTCGTGGGGGATACGCAGTATTTT.

The chain employs TRBV2 and TRBJ1-5; TRBD1 is a possible D gene (5 bases). CDR3 length equals 14 residues. The V gene's germline CDR1 is SNHLY and CDR2 FYNNEI. Trimming cost V 4 bases and J 0 bases, with 7 bases left between them. CDR3 sequence (DNA): TGTGCCAGCAGTGGGACAACTAGCAATCAGCCCCAGCATTTT. Residues: CASSGTTSNQPQHF.